The next 30 T cell receptor beta chains were all read from a single sample in a study of shared clonotypes between healthy human individuals. Produced via immunoSEQ multiplex PCR; TCRdb's table is partial and in-frame only. The data hold about 960,000 clones, with more than 75% observed a single time. Sequencing was done on a sample of memory CD4+ T cells sorted from blood. Regarding subset: CD45RA-negative fraction. All receptors come from a man aged 18 to 30 in good health.

The gene calls are TRBV6-1 and TRBJ1-2; D not certain. V was trimmed by 3 bases and J by 3 bases, leaving 11 bases between them. The germline V gene encodes CDR1 MNHNS and CDR2 SASEGT. The CDR3 totals 14 residues. CDR3 protein: CASSDIQADYGYTF. CDR3 DNA: TGTGCCAGCAGTGACATCCAGGCGGACTATGGCTACACCTTC.

V usage is TRBV2 and J usage is TRBJ2-7, with D unclear. CDR1 and CDR2 (germline): SNHLY, FYNNEI. This CDR3 spans 14 amino acids. Trimming took 4 bases from V and 0 from J, leaving 10 bases between them. The CDR3 sequence: CASSGNRGSYEQYF. Here the CDR3 DNA reads TGTGCCAGCAGTGGTAACAGAGGCTCCTACGAGCAGTACTTC.

This clone was recorded only once. The CDR3 sequence: CASKGRASGNNEQFF. CDR3 coding DNA: TGTGCCAGCAAAGGGAGGGCTAGCGGGAACAATGAGCAGTTCTTC. This chain uses TRBV25-1 with TRBJ2-1, with 9 nucleotides matching TRBD2. The CDR3 is made up of 15 amino acids. Germline V gene data show CDR1 as MGHDK and CDR2 as SYGVNS. V gave up 7 bases and J gave up 5 bases; unmatched junction bases: 9.

The chain employs TRBV27 and TRBJ2-1, with a possible D match to TRBD2 (5 bases). This CDR3 has 16 amino acids. CDR1 and CDR2 from the germline V gene are MNHEY and SMNVEV (reference sequence). V shed 3 bases and J shed 0 bases, with 12 bases lying between them. In nucleotides, the CDR3 is TGTGCCAGCAGTTTTGAGGGCTTTAGCTCCTACAATGAGCAGTTCTTC. Translating it yields CASSFEGFSSYNEQFF.

The rearrangement links TRBV7-2 to TRBJ2-7; the match to TRBD2 covers 16 bases. From germline, CDR1 is SGHTA and CDR2 FQGNSA. The CDR3 has 16 amino acids. J lost 7 bases, V lost 5 bases, and 8 bases had no gene match. The CDR3 DNA is TGTGCCAGCAGCACGGGACTAGCGGGAGGGCTTAGGGAGCAGTACTTC. Translated: CASSTGLAGGLREQYF.

Details on this clone: The sample holds other DNA sequences that translate to the same CDR3. This chain connects TRBV28 to TRBJ1-5, with D unresolved. The CDR3 has 12 amino acids. Trimming stripped 2 bases from V and 4 bases from J, with 3 bases between. Germline V gives CDR1 MDHEN, CDR2 SYDVKM. The CDR3 protein is CASSLGNQPQHF. CDR3 sequence (DNA): TGTGCCAGCAGTTTAGGTAATCAGCCCCAGCATTTT. Full variable domain (missing parts from reference TRBV28 and TRBJ1-5): DVKVTQSSRYLVKRTGEKVFLECVQDMDHENMFWYRQDPGLGLRLIYFSYDVKMKEKGDIPEGYSVSREKKERFSLILESASTNQTSMYLCASSLGNQPQHFGDGTRLSIL.

This rearrangement joins TRBV11-2 to TRBJ2-3; 12 bases fit TRBD2. The CDR3 is 15 residues long. V shed 4 bases, J shed 4 bases, and the junction held 3 bases outside the gene matches. CDR1 is SGHAT, CDR2 FQNNGV, per germline. The CDR3 is CASSSRLAGADTQYF. CDR3 bases: TGTGCCAGCAGCTCCCGACTAGCGGGAGCAGATACGCAGTATTTT.

The chain uses TRBV10-2 and TRBJ2-7; TRBD2 matches 7 bases. The V gene end was trimmed by 0 bases and the J gene end by 0 bases; junction bases not matched to a gene: 11. Germline V CDR1 and CDR2: WSHSY, SAAADI. The CDR3 consists of 18 residues. The CDR3 region has the DNA TGCGCCAGCAGTGAGTCCCGGGGGAGGGGCAGGAGCTCCTACGAGCAGTACTTC. Its protein product is CASSESRGRGRSSYEQYF.

The V call is TRBV5-6, the J call TRBJ2-6, with a possible D match to TRBD1 (5 bases). Germline CDR1 and CDR2: SGHDT and YYEEEE. V lost 0 bases and J 4 bases, leaving 11 bases between the germline ends. The CDR3 runs to 16 residues. The CDR3 DNA reads as TGTGCCAGCAGCTTGGTAAAAGGGGCCGGGGCCAACGTCCTGACTTTC. It is translated as CASSLVKGAGANVLTF.

V is TRBV4-2 and J is TRBJ2-3, with 11 positions matching TRBD2. CDR1 is LGHNA and CDR2 is YNFKEQ in the germline V gene. The CDR3 length is 21 residues. After removal of 0 bases from V and 0 bases from J, the junction contained 14 bases not matched to a gene. The CDR3 nucleotides are TGTGCCAGCAGCCAAGATCCCCTACTAGCGGGGGACCTAACTAGCACAGATACGCAGTATTTT. It encodes CASSQDPLLAGDLTSTDTQYF.

The chain uses TRBV7-9 and TRBJ1-2, with D possibly being TRBD1 (5 bases). The CDR3 is made up of 15 amino acids. Looked up from germline, CDR1 is SEHNR and CDR2 is FQNEAQ (reference sequence). V lost 5 bases and J 4 bases, leaving 17 bases between the germline ends. The CDR3 DNA is TGTGCCAGCAGCCCTCCTCGGGGGGTGGTCTATGGCTACACCTTC. Protein product: CASSPPRGVVYGYTF.

The CDR3 DNA reads TGTGCCAGCCACACGAGCTCCTATAATTCACCCCTCCACTTT. It codes for CASHTSSYNSPLHF. The chain joins TRBV2 to TRBJ1-6, with unresolved D. The CDR3 contains 14 residues. The germline V and J ends were trimmed by 8 bases and 0 bases, with 8 bases remaining between them. CDR1 is SNHLY, CDR2 FYNNEI, per germline.

The chain employs TRBV6-6 and TRBJ1-4; maybe TRBD1 (5 bases). The CDR3 runs to 15 residues. Trimming shortened V by 4 bases and J by 1 base, and 10 bases separated the two germline ends. CDR1 MNHNY and CDR2 SVGAGI come from the germline V gene (reference sequence). CDR3 loop: CASSSRAGTNEKLFF. The CDR3 DNA sequence: TGTGCCAGCAGTTCCAGGGCGGGAACTAATGAAAAACTGTTTTTT.

This chain's CDR3 is CASTPAGGRLGYTF. CDR3 nucleotides: TGTGCCAGCACCCCCGCCGGGGGGCGGTTGGGCTACACCTTC. The chain couples TRBV7-6 to TRBJ1-2; TRBD1 is a possible D gene (6 bases). Per the germline V gene, CDR1 is SGHVS and CDR2 is FNYEAQ. This CDR3 has 14 amino acids. V shed 7 bases and J shed 8 bases, with 20 bases lying between them.

This clone appeared once. The chain has TRBV14 and TRBJ2-5; D unclear. Germline V gene data show CDR1 as SGHDN and CDR2 as FVKESK. Trimming stripped 4 bases from V and 4 bases from J, with 4 bases between. CDR3 length: 11 residues. The CDR3 region is CASSLSETQYF. In nucleotides, the CDR3 is TGTGCCAGCAGCCTATCAGAGACCCAGTACTTC. The variable domain in full, with the rest retrieved from reference TRBV14 and TRBJ2-5, is EAGVTQFPSHSVIEKGQTVTLRCDPISGHDNLYWYRRVMGKEIKFLLHFVKESKQDESGMPNNRFLAERTGGTYSTLKVQPAELEDSGVYFCASSLSETQYFGPGTRLLVL.

J is TRBJ2-5 and V is TRBV6-5; TRBD1 matches at 7 bases. Trimming at V came to 6 bases and at J to 5 bases, leaving 9 bases not matched to a gene. Germline V gene data show CDR1 as MNHEY and CDR2 as SVGAGI. The CDR3 is made up of 14 amino acids. CDR3 in amino acids: CASSLTGRGETQYF. Written as DNA, the CDR3 is TGTGCCAGCAGCTTGACAGGGAGAGGGGAGACCCAGTACTTC.

As regards this clone: Other DNA sequences in the same sample also yield this CDR3. This chain links TRBV6-5 with TRBJ1-3; D gene uncertain. From germline, CDR1 is MNHEY and CDR2 SVGAGI. CDR3 length: 13 amino acids. Trimming pared 6 bases from V and 0 bases from J, leaving 6 bases between. The CDR3 DNA is TGTGCCAGCAGGAGAGGCTCTGGAAACACCATATATTTT. Its protein product is CASRRGSGNTIYF.

The chain uses TRBV7-3 and TRBJ2-1; D possibly uses TRBD1 or TRBD2 (5 bases each). Germline V gives CDR1 SGHTA, CDR2 FQGTGA. CDR3 size: 14 residues. V lost 2 bases and J lost 5, with 10 bases in between. CDR3 sequence (DNA): TGTGCCAGCAGCTTAGGGGGTCCGAACAATGAGCAGTTCTTC. It codes for CASSLGGPNNEQFF.

The chain uses TRBV9 and TRBJ2-7; the match to TRBD1 covers 7 bases. Trimming at V came to 3 bases and at J to 5 bases, leaving 8 bases not matched to a gene. Germline values: CDR1 SGDLS, CDR2 YYNGEE. This CDR3 contains 14 residues. The CDR3 spells CASSATGSSDEQYF. DNA for the CDR3: TGTGCCAGCAGCGCGACAGGGAGTAGCGACGAGCAGTACTTC. Full variable domain (remainder filled in from reference TRBV9 and TRBJ2-7): DSGVTQTPKHLITATGQRVTLRCSPRSGDLSVYWYQQSLDQGLQFLIQYYNGEERAKGNILERFSAQQFPDLHSELNLSSLELGDSALYFCASSATGSSDEQYFGPGTRLTVT.

This clone was found a few times. The chain links TRBV30 to TRBJ1-1, with a possible D match to TRBD1 (5 bases). Germline V lookup: CDR1 GTSNPN, CDR2 SVGIG (reference sequence). This CDR3 has 13 residues. Trimming left V 1 base short and J 1 base short, with 7 bases between. The DNA of the CDR3 is TGTGCCTGGAGTGGGGGCAAGAACACTGAAGCTTTCTTT. It translates to CAWSGGKNTEAFF.

The count of this clone is one. The gene calls are TRBV29-1 and TRBJ1-2, with TRBD1 as a possible D gene (5 bases). CDR1 and CDR2 (germline): SQVTM, ANQGSEA. V lost 1 base, J lost 4 bases, and 13 bases lay in between. The CDR3 length is 14 residues. CDR3 region: CSVEAPPGTYGYTF. The CDR3 DNA follows: TGCAGCGTTGAAGCCCCGCCAGGGACCTATGGCTACACCTTC.

The chain is built from TRBV9 and TRBJ1-2; D is uncertain. The CDR3 covers 15 residues. The V end lost 0 bases, the J end lost 0 bases, and 9 bases lay between the germline ends. Germline CDR1 reads SGDLS; CDR2 reads YYNGEE. The CDR3: CASSVGGGTNYGYTF. CDR3 DNA: TGTGCCAGCAGCGTAGGGGGAGGGACTAACTATGGCTACACCTTC.

The V call is TRBV28, the J call TRBJ1-1; D might be TRBD1 (5 bases). The germline V and J ends were trimmed by 5 bases and 5 bases, with 21 bases remaining between them. The length of the CDR3 is 16 residues. Germline V lookup: CDR1 MDHEN, CDR2 SYDVKM. The CDR3 nucleotides read TGTGCCAGCAGTCGGATCGTGACAGTATTACCGACTGAAGCTTTCTTT. Its translation is CASSRIVTVLPTEAFF. The variable domain in full, completed from reference TRBV28 and TRBJ1-1, reads DVKVTQSSRYLVKRTGEKVFLECVQDMDHENMFWYRQDPGLGLRLIYFSYDVKMKEKGDIPEGYSVSREKKERFSLILESASTNQTSMYLCASSRIVTVLPTEAFFGQGTRLTVV.

J is TRBJ2-6 and V is TRBV4-1, with TRBD1 as a possible D gene (5 bases). The CDR3 is 15 amino acids. Germline V CDR1 and CDR2: MGHRA, YSYEKL. V was cut by 4 bases and J by 7 bases, with 14 bases left in between. The CDR3 coding sequence is TGCGCCAGCAGCCGCGCGGAAACAGGTGCCAACGTCCTGACTTTC. Translating gives CASSRAETGANVLTF.

CDR3 DNA: TGTGCCAGCAGCTGGGGGACAGGGAACACTGAAGCTTTCTTT. Translation gives CASSWGTGNTEAFF. This rearrangement joins TRBV7-9 to TRBJ1-1; 8 positions agree with TRBD1. V shed 4 bases, J shed 1 base, and the junction held 2 bases outside the gene matches. The CDR3 contains 14 residues. Germline values: CDR1 SEHNR, CDR2 FQNEAQ (reference sequence).

V usage is TRBV23-1 and J usage is TRBJ2-7, with D hard to call. TRBV23-1 is an ORF; its function is uncertain. V was clipped by 3 bases and J by 9 bases, with 21 bases between them. This CDR3 has 15 amino acids. The DNA of the CDR3 is TGCGCCAGCAGTCATAAAGGGCCTTTTAGAAAACGGCAGTACTTC. Encoded protein: CASSHKGPFRKRQYF.

The CDR3 region is CASSSGTGGVNEKLFF. The CDR3 DNA follows: TGTGCCAGCAGTTCCGGGACAGGGGGAGTAAATGAAAAACTGTTTTTT. The chain links TRBV2 to TRBJ1-4; TRBD1 agrees at 11 bases. Looked up from germline, CDR1 is SNHLY and CDR2 is FYNNEI. This CDR3 is 16 amino acids long. With 5 bases clipped from V and 5 bases from J, the junction kept 7 bases outside the gene matches.

The chain joins TRBV5-1 to TRBJ2-2; tentatively, D is TRBD1 (5 bases). The CDR3 runs 13 residues. Germline CDR1 and CDR2: SGHRS and YFSETQ. Trimming stripped 5 bases from V and 5 bases from J, with 10 bases between. CDR3 protein: CASRATETGELFF. DNA for the CDR3: TGCGCCAGCAGGGCGACAGAGACCGGGGAGCTGTTTTTT.

This clone came up a few times. The chain is built from TRBV2 and TRBJ1-1, with 9 bases matching TRBD1. The V gene's germline CDR1 is SNHLY and CDR2 FYNNEI. V dropped 6 bases and J dropped 6; count of bases not matched to a gene: 8. This CDR3 region has 14 residues. CDR3 nucleotides: TGTGCCAGCAGCCGAGGACAGGGGAGAGCTGAAGCTTTCTTT. Residues: CASSRGQGRAEAFF.

The V call is TRBV2, the J call TRBJ2-6, with 9 bases matching TRBD1. Germline lookup yields CDR1 SNHLY and CDR2 FYNNEI. The length of the CDR3 is 15 residues. With 8 bases clipped from V and 0 bases from J, the junction kept 2 bases outside the gene matches. The CDR3 spells CASDRGASGANVLTF. In DNA, the CDR3 is TGTGCCAGCGACAGGGGGGCCTCTGGGGCCAACGTCCTGACTTTC. The entire variable domain, with the rest obtained from reference TRBV2 and TRBJ2-6, is as follows: EPEVTQTPSHQVTQMGQEVILRCVPISNHLYFYWYRQILGQKVEFLVSFYNNEISEKSEIFDDQFSVERPDGSNFTLKIRSTKLEDSAMYFCASDRGASGANVLTFGAGSRLTVL.